These 26 T cell receptor beta chains originate from one sample sequenced in a study of CD8 T cells in ankylosing spondylitis. TCRdb ran MiXCR on the 5' RACE reads and lists one entry per CDR3 protein. The repertoire holds some 290,000 distinct CDR3 sequences, with about 20% as singletons. Sequencing was done on a sample of blood, either unsorted or a sorted T cell fraction (not recorded which). Source of these receptors: a male donor with ankylosing spondylitis or in good health (not recorded which).

The chain combines TRBV20-1 with TRBJ1-1; perhaps TRBD1 as D (5 bases). Trimming pared 6 bases from V and 1 base from J, leaving 12 bases between. Germline CDR1 reads DFQATT; CDR2 reads SNEGSKA (reference sequence). The CDR3 has 13 amino acids. CDR3: CSARAGGNTEAFF. In DNA form, the CDR3 reads TGCAGTGCACGGGCGGGGGGGAACACTGAAGCTTTCTTT.

This clonotype was counted many times. The chain has TRBV28 and TRBJ2-7; possibly TRBD1 for D (6 bases). Trimming shortened V by 5 bases and J by 4 bases, and 9 bases separated the two germline ends. CDR1 and CDR2 (germline): MDHEN, SYDVKM. This CDR3 is built from 12 residues. This CDR3 reads CASSPQGYEQYV. Written as DNA, the CDR3 is TGTGCCAGCAGTCCACAGGGATACGAGCAGTACGTC.

This clonotype was detected only a few times. This rearrangement joins TRBV5-1 to TRBJ2-2, with D maybe TRBD2 (5 bases). CDR3 size: 14 residues. Deletions cut 9 bases from V and 5 bases from J, with 17 bases between. Germline lookup yields CDR1 SGHRS and CDR2 YFSETQ. The CDR3 region is CATELGYGTGELFF. In DNA form, the CDR3 reads TGCGCCACCGAACTAGGTTATGGAACCGGGGAGCTGTTTTTT.

The table lists this clonotype with a count of one. The chain employs TRBV5-1 and TRBJ1-1; D ambiguous. V lost 0 bases, J lost 6 bases, and 9 bases lay in between. Germline values: CDR1 SGHRS, CDR2 YFSETQ. The CDR3 covers 13 residues. The CDR3 spells CASSLAGSAEAFF. CDR3 DNA sequence: TGCGCCAGCAGCTTGGCTGGGAGCGCTGAAGCTTTCTTT.

This rearrangement joins TRBV7-2 to TRBJ1-3; D is uncertain. Germline V gene sequence: CDR1 SGHTA, CDR2 FQGNSA. There are 14 residues in the CDR3. V gave up 4 bases and J gave up 0 bases, with 7 bases separating them. The CDR3 spells CASSSYGSGNTIYF. In DNA, the CDR3 is TGTGCCAGCAGCTCCTATGGCTCTGGAAACACCATATATTTT.

This clonotype was detected many times. The chain carries TRBV9 and TRBJ1-6; no reliable D call. CDR1 and CDR2 (germline): SGDLS, YYNGEE. V was clipped by 2 bases and J by 7 bases, with 7 bases between them. This CDR3 comprises 13 residues. The CDR3 DNA follows: TGTGCCAGCAGCGTCAACACGAATTCACCCCTCCACTTT. It specifies CASSVNTNSPLHF.

The V and J genes are TRBV5-1 and TRBJ1-4; D ambiguous. The CDR3 sequence is 14 residues long. CDR1 and CDR2 (germline): SGHRS, YFSETQ. V was pared by 0 bases and J by 4 bases, with 7 bases between. DNA of the CDR3: TGCGCCAGCAGCTTGGATTTTGGTAATGAAAAACTGTTTTTT. Translated, it gives CASSLDFGNEKLFF. Together with reference TRBV5-1 and TRBJ1-4, the CDR3 gives the full variable domain: KAGVTQTPRYLIKTRGQQVTLSCSPISGHRSVSWYQQTPGQGLQFLFEYFSETQRNKGNFPGRFSGRQFSNSRSEMNVSTLELGDSALYLCASSLDFGNEKLFFGSGTQLSVL.

This clonotype was recorded at least ten times. The CDR3 loop reads CSARVGTGGWETQYF. The CDR3 bases are TGCAGTGCTAGAGTCGGGACAGGGGGTTGGGAGACCCAGTACTTC. V and J are TRBV20-1 and TRBJ2-5, with 11 bases matching TRBD1. This CDR3 has 15 residues. Germline-derived CDR1 and CDR2 are DFQATT and SNEGSKA (reference sequence). V lost 1 base, J lost 5 bases, and 6 bases stayed unmatched.

J is TRBJ2-3 and V is TRBV7-6; D may correspond to TRBD1 or TRBD2 (5 bases each). The V end lost 5 bases, the J end lost 4 bases, and 16 bases lay between the germline ends. The CDR3 is 15 residues long. Germline CDR1 SGHVS, CDR2 FNYEAQ. The CDR3 loop is CASSISSGSPDTQYF. The CDR3 coding sequence is TGTGCCAGCAGCATTAGTTCAGGGAGTCCAGATACGCAGTATTTT.

There are a few counts of this clonotype. The CDR3 loop is CSASLQVATNEKLFF. CDR3 DNA: TGCAGTGCTAGTTTACAAGTAGCAACTAATGAAAAACTGTTTTTT. The chain links TRBV20-1 to TRBJ1-4; D is unclear. Germline V gives CDR1 DFQATT, CDR2 SNEGSKA (reference sequence). Trimming removed 3 bases at V and 0 bases at J, with 11 bases between. The CDR3 is 15 residues long.

The chain uses TRBV20-1 and TRBJ2-1; 11 bases line up with TRBD2. With V trimmed by 5 bases and J by 9 bases, 6 bases remained unmatched. The CDR3 contains 13 residues. Germline V lookup: CDR1 DFQATT, CDR2 SNEGSKA (reference sequence). This CDR3 is CSAPTSGEGEQFF. Here the CDR3 DNA reads TGCAGTGCTCCGACTAGCGGGGAGGGTGAGCAGTTCTTC.

This clonotype was counted between two and nine times. J is TRBJ2-6 and V is TRBV12-3 or TRBV12-4, with D unclear. The CDR3 length is 13 residues. V lost 6 bases to trimming and J lost 1 base, with 4 bases between them. CDR3 nucleotides: TGTGCCAGCAGGGTATCTGGGGCCAACGTCCTGACTTTC. It is translated as CASRVSGANVLTF.

In this sample, this clonotype turned up many times. CDR3 sequence: CSVEQGLGETQYF. CDR3 DNA: TGCAGCGTTGAACAGGGGCTTGGAGAGACCCAGTACTTC. This chain connects TRBV29-1 to TRBJ2-5, with D perhaps TRBD1 (6 bases). The CDR3 covers 13 residues. Germline CDR1 is SQVTM and CDR2 is ANQGSEA. V dropped 2 bases and J dropped 4 bases, with 11 bases sitting between them.

The V call is TRBV5-4, the J call TRBJ2-2; 12 nucleotides align to TRBD2. The CDR3 spans 18 residues. V shed 0 bases and J 5 bases; nucleotides not matched to a gene: 8. The germline V gene has CDR1 SGHNT and CDR2 YYREEE (reference sequence). The CDR3 loop is CASSLGGLAGIGTGELFF. CDR3 DNA sequence: TGTGCCAGCAGCTTGGGAGGACTAGCGGGAATCGGTACCGGGGAGCTGTTTTTT. Drawing the rest from reference TRBV5-4 and TRBJ2-2, the complete variable domain is ETGVTQSPTHLIKTRGQQVTLRCSSQSGHNTVSWYQQALGQGPQFIFQYYREEENGRGNFPPRFSGLQFPNYSSELNVNALELDDSALYLCASSLGGLAGIGTGELFFGEGSRLTVL.

Only a few counts were recorded for this clonotype. The chain employs TRBV7-9 and TRBJ2-1; D gene ambiguous. The CDR3 spans 14 residues. Germline CDR1 SEHNR, CDR2 FQNEAQ (reference sequence). V shed 6 bases and J shed 6 bases, with 15 bases lying between them. The CDR3 reads CASSRNGQGNEQFF. The CDR3, as DNA: TGTGCCAGCAGTCGGAACGGGCAAGGCAATGAGCAGTTCTTC.

The chain carries TRBV28 and TRBJ2-2, with TRBD2 matching over 8 bases. Germline assignment: CDR1 MDHEN and CDR2 SYDVKM. The CDR3 sequence is 16 residues long. Trimming cost V 4 bases and J 2 bases; bases outside gene matches: 6. CDR3 amino acids: CASSSIGGANTGELFF. CDR3 sequence (DNA): TGTGCCAGCAGTTCGATCGGGGGGGCCAACACCGGGGAGCTGTTTTTT.

The rearrangement links TRBV7-2 to TRBJ2-7; the D gene is possibly TRBD1 (6 bases). V shed 1 base and J shed 1 base, with 11 bases lying between them. The germline V gene encodes CDR1 SGHTA and CDR2 FQGNSA. CDR3 length: 15 residues. The CDR3 is CASSLDRAVSYEQYV. The DNA for the CDR3 is TGTGCCAGCAGCTTAGACAGGGCGGTTTCCTACGAGCAGTACGTC.

This clonotype was found a few times. Written as DNA, the CDR3 is TGTGCCAGCAGTTTACGGCAGACTGAGCAGTTCTTC. It encodes CASSLRQTEQFF. The chain has TRBV12-3 or TRBV12-4 and TRBJ2-1; D gene uncertain. The germline V and J ends were trimmed by 2 bases and 9 bases, with 8 bases remaining between them. The CDR3 length is 12 residues.

The J gene is TRBJ2-7, the V gene TRBV12-3 or TRBV12-4; D is tentatively TRBD1 or TRBD2 (6 bases each). The V and J ends lost 5 bases and 8 bases respectively, with 13 bases between them. The CDR3 runs 12 residues. As DNA, the CDR3 is TGTGCCAGCAGTCCGGGACGGGGGCAGCAGTACGTC. As protein: CASSPGRGQQYV.

The V and J genes are TRBV7-9 and TRBJ1-3; D possibly corresponds to TRBD1 (5 bases). In germline, CDR1 is SEHNR, CDR2 FQNEAQ (reference sequence). The CDR3 totals 15 residues. Trimming took 5 bases from V and 4 from J, leaving 15 bases between them. CDR3 in DNA: TGTGCCAGCAGCGCCAGCGTCGGACAAGGAAACACCATATATTTT. Translated: CASSASVGQGNTIYF.

The chain joins TRBV7-2 to TRBJ2-2, with 7 bases identical to TRBD1. V shed 6 bases, J shed 3 bases, and the junction held 7 bases outside the gene matches. The germline V gene encodes CDR1 SGHTA and CDR2 FQGNSA. The CDR3 totals 15 residues. DNA for the CDR3: TGTGCCAGCAGATCCCCACAGGGGCACACCGGGGAGCTGTTTTTT. Translated: CASRSPQGHTGELFF.

This clonotype was seen more than once but under ten times. V usage is TRBV29-1 and J usage is TRBJ2-3, with a weak D call TRBD2 (7 bases). Trimming removed 4 bases at V and 2 bases at J, with 22 bases between. The CDR3 has 17 amino acids. Per germline, CDR1 SQVTM and CDR2 ANQGSEA. In nucleotides, the CDR3 is TGCAGCGTTGGAAGGCCCGGGGGGCGAGGGGCCACAGATACGCAGTATTTT. Translated, it gives CSVGRPGGRGATDTQYF.

This clonotype has more than one count but fewer than ten. The V gene is TRBV10-3, the J gene TRBJ2-2, with a possible D match to TRBD2 (6 bases). CDR1 and CDR2 (germline): ENHRY, SYGVKD. Between the trimmed V and J ends, which lost 4 bases and 2 bases, there was a span of 8 bases. This CDR3 has 14 residues. The DNA of the CDR3 is TGTGCCATCAGTGTTAGCGGAAACACCGGGGAGCTGTTTTTT. It specifies CAISVSGNTGELFF.

The table lists this clonotype with a few counts. The rearrangement uses TRBV20-1 and TRBJ2-4, with a possible D match to TRBD1 (6 bases). The V end was cut by 8 bases, the J end by 5 bases, with 13 bases between. Germline CDR1 and CDR2: DFQATT and SNEGSKA (reference sequence). The CDR3 runs 12 residues. The CDR3 nucleotides read TGCAGTTCAGGGACATCGGAAAACATTCAGTACTTC. Amino acid sequence: CSSGTSENIQYF.

This clonotype has at least ten counts. V gene TRBV12-3 or TRBV12-4 combines with J gene TRBJ1-1; TRBD1 might be the D (5 bases). Trimming stripped 2 bases from V and 3 bases from J, with 7 bases between. The CDR3 is 13 amino acids. The CDR3 spells CASSLTGYTEAFF. In DNA, the CDR3 is TGTGCCAGCAGTTTAACAGGTTACACTGAAGCTTTCTTT.

The J gene is TRBJ1-2, the V gene TRBV12-3 or TRBV12-4; a possible D gene is TRBD1 (5 bases). V dropped 4 bases and J dropped 4 bases, with 10 bases sitting between them. The CDR3 length is 13 residues. The CDR3 loop is CASSSGVPYGYTF. DNA of the CDR3: TGTGCCAGCAGTTCGGGGGTTCCCTATGGCTACACCTTC.